The rows below give T cell receptor beta chains drawn from one sample of a study of blood T cells in healthy people across ages. MiXCR was run by TCRdb on the 5' RACE reads, yielding one entry per CDR3 protein. The sample carries approximately 1.5 million distinct CDR3 sequences, roughly two fifths recorded once. The sequencing sample was made of blood. Receptor source: a young woman in good health. The CDR3 runs from the conserved cysteine through the conserved F or W. The D gene is left open where the match is weak. Expanded clones are given a class, and other clones once, few, many or no size at all.

J gene,clone size,V gene,D gene,CDR3 length,CDR3 DNA,CDR3 protein
TRBJ2-1,few,TRBV7-9,NA,15,TGTGCCAGCAGCCCGCTGACAGACCCCTACAATGAGCAGTTCTTC,CASSPLTDPYNEQFF
TRBJ2-7,once,TRBV12-5,TRBD2,15,TGTGCTAGTGGGGGGACTAGCGGATTTTACAATGAGCAGTACTTC,CASGGTSGFYNEQYF
TRBJ2-4,NA,TRBV9,NA,14,TGTGCCAGCAGCGACCCAATGAGCCCCCGCATTCAGTACTTC,CASSDPMSPRIQYF
TRBJ2-5,NA,TRBV5-1,TRBD1,14,TGCGCCAGCAGCTTTGGGGGACAGGGTGAGACCCAGTACTTC,CASSFGGQGETQYF
TRBJ2-1,NA,TRBV11-3,TRBD2,14,TGTGCCAGCAGCTTTCTAGCGGGGGGGTATGAGCAGTTCTTC,CASSFLAGGYEQFF
TRBJ2-7,NA,TRBV6-2/TRBV6-3,TRBD1,15,TGTGCCAGCAGATCGCCGGGACAGTGGGGGAACGAGCAGTACTTC,CASRSPGQWGNEQYF
TRBJ2-1,NA,TRBV20-1,NA,16,TGCAGTGCTAGAGATTGGGGGACTCTTACCTACAATGAGCAGTTCTTC,CSARDWGTLTYNEQFF
TRBJ2-1,NA,TRBV7-2,TRBD2,19,TGTGCCAGCAGCCCTTACGGGCTAGCGGGGGGCCTCACCTACAATGGGCAGTTCTTC,CASSPYGLAGGLTYNGQFF
TRBJ1-6,NA,TRBV27,NA,14,TGTGCCAGCACCCGTCGAGTCCCTGATTCACCCCTCCACTTT,CASTRRVPDSPLHF
TRBJ1-6,NA,TRBV5-1,TRBD1,15,TGCGCCAGCAGCCTATTCGACAGGGGAAATTCACCCCTCCACTTT,CASSLFDRGNSPLHF
TRBJ2-7,NA,TRBV7-8,NA,15,TGTGCCAGCAGCTTAGCGGGCAGGGGCTTGAATGAGCAGTACTTC,CASSLAGRGLNEQYF
TRBJ2-7,NA,TRBV29-1,NA,15,TGCAGCGTCCAAAGGGTGGCAGGGGTCTCCTACGAGCAGTACTTC,CSVQRVAGVSYEQYF
TRBJ1-6,few,TRBV5-1,NA,13,TGCGCCAGCAGGCGTGACAGTGCATCACCCCTCCACTTT,CASRRDSASPLHF
TRBJ2-3,NA,TRBV20-1,TRBD1,15,TGCAGTGCTAGTACCACAGGGGACCCCACAGATACGCAGTATTTT,CSASTTGDPTDTQYF
TRBJ2-3,NA,TRBV20-1,NA,12,TGCAGGGCTAGTTCAGGGGCAGATACGCAGTATTTT,CRASSGADTQYF
TRBJ2-2,NA,TRBV7-2,TRBD2,17,TGTGCCAGCAGCCCCGTAAATGAAGGGACTAGGGCCGGGGAGCTGTTTTTT,CASSPVNEGTRAGELFF
TRBJ1-1,NA,TRBV6-1,NA,11,TGTGCCAGCAGTGAACCGGGAGAAGCTTTCTTT,CASSEPGEAFF
TRBJ2-5,NA,TRBV20-1,NA,12,TGCACCTCGGGGGCGGGAGTTGAGACCCAGTACTTC,CTSGAGVETQYF
TRBJ2-2,NA,TRBV11-2,TRBD2,17,TGTGCCAGCAGCAGAGCAAGCATGAGGGGAGGGACCGGGGAGCTGTTTTTT,CASSRASMRGGTGELFF
TRBJ1-1,NA,TRBV9,TRBD1,15,TGTGCCAGCAGCTCAGACAGGGGGCGAGACACTGAAGCTTTCTTT,CASSSDRGRDTEAFF
TRBJ2-1,NA,TRBV30,NA,13,TGTGCCTGGAGAGGACGGGGGATCAATGAGCAGTTCTTC,CAWRGRGINEQFF
TRBJ2-7,few,TRBV7-2,NA,14,TGTGCCAGCACCACGGGCCAATGGGGGTCCGAGCAGTACTTC,CASTTGQWGSEQYF
TRBJ1-2,few,TRBV7-9,TRBD1,15,TGTGCCAGCAGCTTATCGGACAGGCCCTCCTATGGCTACACCTTC,CASSLSDRPSYGYTF
TRBJ2-6,few,TRBV11-2,NA,15,TGTGCCAGCAGCTCCGGACAGCGCATCGCCAACGTCCTGACTTTC,CASSSGQRIANVLTF
TRBJ2-7,NA,TRBV4-2,TRBD1,15,TGTGCCAGCAGCCAACCGGACAGGGATCGAAACGAGCAGTACTTC,CASSQPDRDRNEQYF
TRBJ1-5,few,TRBV7-2,NA,12,TGTGCCAGCAGCGCTTTTAATCAGCCCCAGCATTTT,CASSAFNQPQHF
TRBJ1-5,NA,TRBV21-1,NA,14,TGTGCCAGCAGCAAACAGGGGGCTAATCAGCCCCAGCATTTT,CASSKQGANQPQHF
TRBJ2-1,NA,TRBV5-1,NA,14,TGCGCCAGCAACCTTGGGCGACAGTACAATGAGCAGTTCTTC,CASNLGRQYNEQFF
TRBJ1-5,few,TRBV25-1,NA,13,TGTGCCAGCAGTGAAGCCGGACAGTCTCCCCAGCATTTT,CASSEAGQSPQHF